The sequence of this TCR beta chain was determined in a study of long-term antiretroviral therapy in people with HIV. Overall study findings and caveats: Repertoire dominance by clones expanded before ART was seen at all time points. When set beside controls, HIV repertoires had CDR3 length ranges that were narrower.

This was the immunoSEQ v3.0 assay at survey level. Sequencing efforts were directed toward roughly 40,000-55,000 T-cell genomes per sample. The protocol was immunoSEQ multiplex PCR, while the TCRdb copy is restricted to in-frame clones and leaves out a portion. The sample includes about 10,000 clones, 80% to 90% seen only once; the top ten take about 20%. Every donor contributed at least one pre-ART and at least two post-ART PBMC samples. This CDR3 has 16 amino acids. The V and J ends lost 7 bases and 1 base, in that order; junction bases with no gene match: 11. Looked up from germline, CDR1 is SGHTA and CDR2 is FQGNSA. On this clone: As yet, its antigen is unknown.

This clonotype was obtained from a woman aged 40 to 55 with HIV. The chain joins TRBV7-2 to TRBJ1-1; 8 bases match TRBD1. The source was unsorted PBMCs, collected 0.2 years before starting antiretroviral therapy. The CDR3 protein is CASIDPGQGPNTEAFF. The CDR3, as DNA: TGTGCCAGCATCGATCCAGGACAGGGCCCGAACACTGAAGCTTTCTTT. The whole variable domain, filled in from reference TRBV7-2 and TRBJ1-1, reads GAGVSQSPSNKVTEKGKDVELRCDPISGHTALYWYRQSLGQGLEFLIYFQGNSAPDKSGLPSDRFSAERTGGSVSTLTIQRTQQEDSAVYLCASIDPGQGPNTEAFFGQGTRLTVV.